The 3 T cell receptor beta chains below were found in one sample sequenced in a study of CD8 T cells in Susac syndrome. RNA in amounts of roughly 0.5 to 1 ug was reverse transcribed with random hexamers. TCRdb itself ran the immunoSEQ multiplex PCR reads through MiXCR, one entry per CDR3 protein. The sample has some 110,000 distinct CDR3 sequences, around 94% seen once. Sequencing input: CD4+ T cells from PBMCs. The receptors derive from a human donor in good health.

The J gene is TRBJ2-7, the V gene TRBV10-3, with unresolved D. The germline V gene has CDR1 ENHRY and CDR2 SYGVKD. This CDR3 region has 12 residues. Trimming left V 6 bases short and J 5 bases short, with 11 bases between. The CDR3 region has the DNA TGTGCCATCAGAGCTGAAGGTGACGAGCAGTACTTC. Translating it yields CAIRAEGDEQYF.

The genes are TRBV6-6 and TRBJ2-7; TRBD1 matches at 7 bases. Germline loops: CDR1 MNHNY, CDR2 SVGAGI (reference sequence). Germline trimming cut 6 bases from V and 2 bases from J; bases unmatched to any gene: 7. This CDR3 is 14 amino acids long. This CDR3 reads CASSSGTVTYEQYF. Written as DNA, the CDR3 is TGTGCCAGCAGCTCCGGGACAGTGACCTACGAGCAGTACTTC.

CDR3 residues: CASKSPRDYGYTF. CDR3 coding DNA: TGTGCCAGCAAATCGCCGCGGGACTATGGCTACACCTTC. V usage is TRBV12-3 or TRBV12-4 and J usage is TRBJ1-2; D uncertain. The CDR3 consists of 13 residues. V gave up 7 bases and J gave up 3 bases, with 12 bases separating them.